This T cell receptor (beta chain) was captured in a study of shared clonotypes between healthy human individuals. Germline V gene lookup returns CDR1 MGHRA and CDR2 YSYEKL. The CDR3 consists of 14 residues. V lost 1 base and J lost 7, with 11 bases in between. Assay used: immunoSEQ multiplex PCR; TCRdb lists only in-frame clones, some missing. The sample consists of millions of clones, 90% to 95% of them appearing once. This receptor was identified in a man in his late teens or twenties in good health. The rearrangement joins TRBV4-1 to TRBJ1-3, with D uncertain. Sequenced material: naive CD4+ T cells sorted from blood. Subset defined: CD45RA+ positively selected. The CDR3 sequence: CASSQVETSNTIYF. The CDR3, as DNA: TGCGCCAGCAGCCAAGTGGAGACAAGTAACACCATATATTTT.